Listed here are 27 T cell receptor beta chains from one sample, sequenced in a study of cytomegalovirus exposure and HLA in healthy donors. The PCR employed 60 Vbeta primers together with 13 Jbeta primers. Measured with immunoSEQ multiplex PCR; TCRdb has only the in-frame clones, and not every one. This listing includes about 35,000 clones. The specimen was PBMCs. The receptors were gathered from a man aged 40-49 years in good health and CMV-seronegative.

The chain couples TRBV5-1 to TRBJ2-7; 11 positions match TRBD2. This CDR3 spans 14 amino acids. J gave up 0 bases and V 5 bases, and 1 base lay outside the gene matches. The germline gives CDR1 SGHRS, CDR2 YFSETQ. The CDR3 protein is CASSSGGASYEQYF. The DNA for the CDR3 is TGCGCCAGCAGTAGCGGGGGGGCCTCCTACGAGCAGTACTTC.

Written as DNA, the CDR3 is TGCGCCAGCAGCCAAGGTGCAGGGACAGATACGCAGTATTTT. It is translated as CASSQGAGTDTQYF. The chain couples TRBV4-1 to TRBJ2-3; tentatively, D is TRBD1 (5 bases). The germline gives CDR1 MGHRA, CDR2 YSYEKL. The CDR3 totals 14 residues. The V end was cut by 1 base, the J end by 3 bases, with 8 bases between.

The chain couples TRBV20-1 to TRBJ1-1, with no clear D. The germline V gene encodes CDR1 DFQATT and CDR2 SNEGSKA (reference sequence). Trimming cost V 6 bases and J 6 bases, with 11 bases left between them. The CDR3 is 11 amino acids. The CDR3 loop is CSAERVAEAFF. CDR3 sequence (DNA): TGCAGTGCCGAGCGGGTGGCTGAAGCTTTCTTT.

V is TRBV19 and J is TRBJ2-7; 10 bases map to TRBD2. Germline V gives CDR1 LNHDA, CDR2 SQIVND (reference sequence). The CDR3 length is 15 residues. Trimming cost V 1 base and J 7 bases; bases outside gene matches: 7. CDR3 DNA sequence: TGTGCCAGTAGTATAGCGGCTAGCGGGGGCGGGGAGCAGTACTTC. Its protein is CASSIAASGGGEQYF. Drawing the rest from reference TRBV19 and TRBJ2-7, the complete variable domain is DGGITQSPKYLFRKEGQNVTLSCEQNLNHDAMYWYRQDPGQGLRLIYYSQIVNDFQKGDIAEGYSVSREKKESFPLTVTSAQKNPTAFYLCASSIAASGGGEQYFGPGTRLTVT.

As regards this clone: The identical CDR3 is also encoded by other nucleotide sequences in the sample. The J gene is TRBJ2-4, the V gene TRBV28, with 7 bases fitting TRBD1. The trim removed 10 bases at V and 0 bases at J, leaving 18 bases unmatched. CDR1 is MDHEN and CDR2 is SYDVKM in the germline V gene. The CDR3 consists of 18 residues. For the CDR3, the DNA is TGTGCCACCGCCCGTGACAGGGTTGGGCTACTAGCCAAAAACATTCAGTACTTC. This encodes CATARDRVGLLAKNIQYF. Variable domain in full (rest from reference TRBV28 and TRBJ2-4): DVKVTQSSRYLVKRTGEKVFLECVQDMDHENMFWYRQDPGLGLRLIYFSYDVKMKEKGDIPEGYSVSREKKERFSLILESASTNQTSMYLCATARDRVGLLAKNIQYFGAGTRLSVL.

V gene TRBV27 combines with J gene TRBJ1-2; 8 bases fit TRBD1. The CDR3 consists of 15 residues. CDR1 and CDR2 from the germline V gene are MNHEY and SMNVEV (reference sequence). The junction had 7 bases not matched to a gene; V was cut back by 2 bases and J by 5 bases. The CDR3 reads CASSLRAGGPYGYTF. CDR3 DNA sequence: TGTGCCAGCAGTTTAAGGGCAGGGGGCCCTTATGGCTACACCTTC.

This chain connects TRBV9 to TRBJ2-3; 7 positions agree with TRBD1. V shed 0 bases and J 4 bases; nucleotides not matched to a gene: 5. Germline CDR1 is SGDLS and CDR2 is YYNGEE. This CDR3 has 15 residues. The CDR3 protein is CASSVGPTGADTQYF. CDR3 nucleotides: TGTGCCAGCAGCGTAGGACCAACAGGGGCAGATACGCAGTATTTT.

The V call is TRBV4-2, the J call TRBJ2-5, with 7 bases fitting TRBD2. After removal of 1 base from V and 4 bases from J, the junction contained 6 bases not matched to a gene. The CDR3 is 15 residues long. CDR1 and CDR2 (germline): LGHNA, YNFKEQ. The CDR3 protein is CASSQGGEGSETQYF. The DNA of the CDR3 is TGTGCCAGCAGCCAAGGCGGGGAGGGCTCAGAGACCCAGTACTTC.

The chain employs TRBV5-6 and TRBJ2-1; 7 nucleotides agree with TRBD2. The trim removed 5 bases at V and 10 bases at J, leaving 15 bases unmatched. CDR3 length: 15 residues. Germline V lookup: CDR1 SGHDT, CDR2 YYEEEE. The DNA for the CDR3 is TGTGCCAGCAGTCACCACGATACGGGAGGACGGGAGCAGTTCTTC. Amino acids: CASSHHDTGGREQFF.

DNA of the CDR3: TGCGCCAGCAGCCTATCTAGCGGCTACGAGCAGTACTTC. This codes for CASSLSSGYEQYF. The chain links TRBV4-1 to TRBJ2-7; 7 bases fit TRBD2. The germline gives CDR1 MGHRA, CDR2 YSYEKL. The CDR3 extends over 13 amino acids. Trimming at V came to 4 bases and at J to 3 bases, leaving 3 bases not matched to a gene.

This rearrangement joins TRBV13 to TRBJ1-2; 10 bases are a match to TRBD1. From germline, CDR1 is PRHDT and CDR2 FYEKMQ (reference sequence). The V and J ends lost 5 bases and 8 bases, in that order; junction bases with no gene match: 17. There are 17 residues in the CDR3. The CDR3 here is CASSVYSQDRGVRGYTF. The CDR3 DNA sequence: TGTGCCAGCAGCGTCTACTCCCAGGACAGGGGGGTAAGGGGCTACACCTTC.

This chain uses TRBV6-5 with TRBJ2-6; 8 bases map to TRBD1. Germline V CDR1 and CDR2: MNHEY, SVGAGI. CDR3 size: 16 residues. Trimming at V came to 1 base and at J to 2 bases, leaving 1 base not matched to a gene. The CDR3 nucleotides are TGTGCCAGCAGTTACTGGACAGGGACTGGGGCCAACGTCCTGACTTTC. Residues: CASSYWTGTGANVLTF.

This chain connects TRBV5-1 to TRBJ2-7, with 10 bases that match TRBD2. Trimming removed 4 bases from V and 2 bases from J; junction bases left unmatched: 6. Looked up from germline, CDR1 is SGHRS and CDR2 is YFSETQ. This CDR3 is 15 amino acids long. DNA of the CDR3: TGCGCCAGCAGCCCCGGGACTAGCGTTACCTACGAGCAGTACTTC. This encodes CASSPGTSVTYEQYF.

Note on this clone: An end of the junction differs from the germline gene, which may be a read error. The CDR3 here is CAWRIGPRGNAGELFF. The DNA for the CDR3 is TGTGCCTGGAGAATCGGGCCTAGAGGGAACGCCGGGGAGCTGTTTTTT. The gene calls are TRBV30 and TRBJ2-2; a possible D gene is TRBD2 (5 bases). The CDR3 spans 16 residues. Germline V CDR1 and CDR2: GTSNPN, SVGIG (reference sequence).

The J gene is TRBJ1-1, the V gene TRBV4-1, with TRBD1 matching 7 bases. The germline CDR1 and CDR2 sequences are MGHRA and YSYEKL. The V and J ends lost 5 bases and 1 base, in that order; junction bases with no gene match: 10. The CDR3 length is 16 residues. The CDR3, as DNA: TGCGCCAGCAGCGAATGGGACAGCCTAAAGAACACTGAAGCTTTCTTT. This sequence encodes CASSEWDSLKNTEAFF.

The chain has TRBV5-1 and TRBJ2-7; 12 positions match TRBD2. CDR1 and CDR2 from the germline V gene are SGHRS and YFSETQ. The CDR3 covers 15 residues. J gave up 7 bases and V 4 bases, and 9 bases lay outside the gene matches. CDR3 region: CASSPGLAGYGEQYF. The CDR3 coding sequence is TGCGCCAGCAGCCCCGGACTAGCGGGATACGGGGAGCAGTACTTC.

The chain combines TRBV19 with TRBJ1-1, with 10 bases aligning to TRBD1. The length of the CDR3 is 18 residues. Per germline, CDR1 LNHDA and CDR2 SQIVND (reference sequence). Germline trimming cut 5 bases from V and 1 base from J; bases unmatched to any gene: 13. The CDR3 protein is CASSPRDRGVSRNTEAFF. The CDR3 nucleotides read TGTGCCAGTAGTCCGCGGGACAGGGGAGTTAGTAGGAACACTGAAGCTTTCTTT.

This chain links TRBV28 with TRBJ1-2; a weak D match, TRBD1 (6 bases). Germline V gene sequence: CDR1 MDHEN, CDR2 SYDVKM. The V and J ends lost 6 bases and 7 bases respectively, with 12 bases between them. The CDR3 length is 12 residues. The CDR3 region has the DNA TGTGCCAGCAGGCCCCAGGGGCCTGGCTACACCTTC. It encodes CASRPQGPGYTF.

This rearrangement joins TRBV10-3 to TRBJ1-2; D might be TRBD1 (6 bases). Germline CDR1 ENHRY, CDR2 SYGVKD. The CDR3 is 16 amino acids. Between the trimmed V and J ends, which lost 0 bases and 4 bases, there was a span of 15 bases. The CDR3 region is CAISESRQGLIYGYTF. Written as DNA, the CDR3 is TGTGCCATCAGTGAGTCTCGCCAGGGGTTGATCTATGGCTACACCTTC.

The CDR3 DNA is TGTGCCAGCAGCGTTGAACCAGGGGGGAACACTGAAGCTTTCTTT. Translating gives CASSVEPGGNTEAFF. V usage is TRBV9 and J usage is TRBJ1-1; 7 bases are shared with TRBD1. The CDR3 is 15 amino acids. J lost 1 base, V lost 2 bases, and 5 bases had no gene match. The germline V gene encodes CDR1 SGDLS and CDR2 YYNGEE.

The rearrangement joins TRBV12-5 to TRBJ2-7; D is perhaps TRBD1 (6 bases). The CDR3 length is 12 residues. The V end lost 11 bases, the J end lost 1 base, and 12 bases lay between the germline ends. Germline CDR1 and CDR2: LGHNT and FRNRAP. Written as DNA, the CDR3 is TGTGCTGGAGCCAGGGGTTCCTACGAGCAGTACTTC. Amino acids: CAGARGSYEQYF.

As regards this clone: Sequence at one end of the junction differs from germline and may be a read error. Other nucleotide sequences in the sample specify the same CDR3. This rearrangement joins TRBV5-1 to TRBJ1-2, with D possibly being TRBD1 (5 bases). The CDR3 has 14 amino acids. CDR1 and CDR2 from the germline V gene are SGHRS and YFSETQ. In DNA, the CDR3 is TGCGCCAGCAGCTTGATTGTTCAGGGAAATGGCTACACCTTT. Its protein is CASSLIVQGNGYTF.

The CDR3 sequence is CAGRRPDRENTEAFF. The CDR3 region has the DNA TGTGCCGGGCGCCGCCCGGACAGGGAGAACACTGAAGCTTTCTTT. This chain links TRBV30 with TRBJ1-1; 8 bases line up with TRBD1. CDR1 and CDR2 (germline): GTSNPN, SVGIG (reference sequence). Germline trimming cut 8 bases from V and 1 base from J; bases unmatched to any gene: 12. CDR3 length equals 15 residues.

This chain joins TRBV27 and TRBJ2-7; TRBD2 matches at 10 bases. V gave up 6 bases and J gave up 2 bases; unmatched junction bases: 10. The germline CDR1 and CDR2 sequences are MNHEY and SMNVEV (reference sequence). This CDR3 comprises 16 residues. As DNA, the CDR3 is TGTGCCAGCAGACCCTGGCCTAGCGGGAGAACCTACGAGCAGTACTTC. It translates to CASRPWPSGRTYEQYF.

The CDR3 here is CASSQGGGRYTDTQYF. CDR3 DNA: TGCGCCAGCAGCCAAGGGGGCGGGAGATACACAGATACGCAGTATTTT. The chain combines TRBV4-3 with TRBJ2-3; 7 nucleotides match TRBD2. V lost 1 base and J lost 2; bases outside the gene matches: 6. There are 16 residues in the CDR3. Germline V gives CDR1 LGHNA, CDR2 YSLEER.

This sequence joins TRBV7-3 and TRBJ1-1; 7 positions match TRBD1. This CDR3 has 14 residues. In germline, CDR1 is SGHTA, CDR2 FQGTGA. Trimming at V came to 6 bases and at J to 1 base, leaving 5 bases not matched to a gene. The CDR3 region is CASRGAGGNTEAFF. The CDR3 nucleotides read TGTGCCAGCAGGGGGGCAGGGGGGAACACTGAAGCTTTCTTT.

The chain couples TRBV4-3 to TRBJ2-7, with D perhaps matching TRBD1 (5 bases). With 4 bases removed from V and 5 bases from J, the gap between germline ends came to 15 bases. Germline assignment: CDR1 LGHNA and CDR2 YSLEER. The CDR3 length is 14 residues. The CDR3 sequence is CASSPTQGTNEQYF. The CDR3 DNA sequence: TGCGCCAGCAGCCCAACTCAGGGTACCAACGAGCAGTACTTC.